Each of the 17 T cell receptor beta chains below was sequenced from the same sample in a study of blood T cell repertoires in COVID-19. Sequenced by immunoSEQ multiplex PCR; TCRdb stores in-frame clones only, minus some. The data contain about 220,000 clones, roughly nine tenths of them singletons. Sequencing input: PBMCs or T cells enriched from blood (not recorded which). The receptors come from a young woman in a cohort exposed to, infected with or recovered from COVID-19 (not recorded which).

The CDR3 loop reads CASSQVDREAFF. For the CDR3, the DNA is TGCGCCAGCAGCCAAGTCGACAGAGAAGCTTTCTTT. The chain joins TRBV4-1 to TRBJ1-1; a possible D gene is TRBD1 (5 bases). The V end lost 1 base, the J end lost 8 bases, and 8 bases lay between the germline ends. This CDR3 has 12 residues. Germline CDR1 is MGHRA and CDR2 is YSYEKL.

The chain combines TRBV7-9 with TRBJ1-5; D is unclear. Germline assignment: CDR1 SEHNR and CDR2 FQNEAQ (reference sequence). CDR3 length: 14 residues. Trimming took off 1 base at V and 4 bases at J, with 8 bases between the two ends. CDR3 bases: TGTGCCAGCAGCTTAGGGTCTGCGAATCAGCCCCAGCATTTT. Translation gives CASSLGSANQPQHF.

The chain's CDR3 is CASSPLKGQGWANTGELFF. Here the CDR3 DNA reads TGTGCCAGCAGCCCCCTCAAAGGACAGGGGTGGGCGAACACCGGGGAGCTGTTTTTT. The V and J genes are TRBV5-5 and TRBJ2-2; 9 bases fit TRBD1. V shed 4 bases and J 0 bases; nucleotides not matched to a gene: 13. Germline V CDR1 and CDR2: SGHKS, YYEKEE (reference sequence). The CDR3 consists of 19 residues.

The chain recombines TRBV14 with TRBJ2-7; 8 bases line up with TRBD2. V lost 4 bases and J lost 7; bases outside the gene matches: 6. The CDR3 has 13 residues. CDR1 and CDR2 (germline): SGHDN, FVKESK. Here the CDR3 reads CASSLGAGVEQYF. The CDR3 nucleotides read TGTGCCAGCAGCCTAGGAGCGGGAGTTGAGCAGTACTTC.

CDR3 sequence reads: CASSLSGRAGSDYNEQFF. CDR3 in DNA: TGTGCCAGTAGCCTGAGCGGGAGGGCGGGCTCGGACTACAATGAGCAGTTCTTC. The gene calls are TRBV19 and TRBJ2-1, with TRBD2 identical over 10 bases. The junction had 14 bases not matched to a gene; V was cut back by 6 bases and J by 3 bases. This CDR3 spans 18 amino acids. Germline V gene sequence: CDR1 LNHDA, CDR2 SQIVND (reference sequence).

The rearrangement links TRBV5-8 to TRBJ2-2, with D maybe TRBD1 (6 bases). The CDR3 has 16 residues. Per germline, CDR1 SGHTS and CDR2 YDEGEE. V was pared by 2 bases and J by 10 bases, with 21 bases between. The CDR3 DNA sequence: TGTGCCAGCAGCTTAGGCCGGGACATCAATATGCCGGAGCTGTTTTTT. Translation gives CASSLGRDINMPELFF.

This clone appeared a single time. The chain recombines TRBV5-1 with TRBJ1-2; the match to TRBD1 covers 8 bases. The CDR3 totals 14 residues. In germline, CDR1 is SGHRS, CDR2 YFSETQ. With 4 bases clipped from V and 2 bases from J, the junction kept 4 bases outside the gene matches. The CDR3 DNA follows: TGCGCCAGCAGCGTGACAGGGGTGAACTATGGCTACACCTTC. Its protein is CASSVTGVNYGYTF.

CDR3 nucleotides: TGTGCCTGGAGTCCCCGGAGCGGGAGGGCCTACAATGAGCAGTTCTTC. Its translation: CAWSPRSGRAYNEQFF. This rearrangement joins TRBV30 to TRBJ2-1; 10 bases map to TRBD2. Germline trimming cut 2 bases from V and 2 bases from J; bases unmatched to any gene: 6. Germline V gene sequence: CDR1 GTSNPN, CDR2 SVGIG (reference sequence). This CDR3 has 16 amino acids.

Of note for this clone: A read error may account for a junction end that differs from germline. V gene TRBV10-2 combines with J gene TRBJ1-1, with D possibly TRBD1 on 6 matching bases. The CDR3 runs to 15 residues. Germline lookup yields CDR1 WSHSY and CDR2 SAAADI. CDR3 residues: CASREYRVEEAEAFF. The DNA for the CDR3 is TGCGCCAGCAGAGAGTACAGGGTCGAGGAGGCTGAAGCTTTCTTT.

The DNA of the CDR3 is TGTGCCAGCAGTGGTCCGTCGGGCAGGGCGCCCCTCCACTTT. Translating it yields CASSGPSGRAPLHF. This chain connects TRBV27 to TRBJ1-6, with D perhaps matching TRBD1 (5 bases). CDR1 is MNHEY and CDR2 is SMNVEV in the germline V gene (reference sequence). V was cut by 5 bases and J by 13 bases, with 18 bases left in between. This CDR3 contains 14 residues.

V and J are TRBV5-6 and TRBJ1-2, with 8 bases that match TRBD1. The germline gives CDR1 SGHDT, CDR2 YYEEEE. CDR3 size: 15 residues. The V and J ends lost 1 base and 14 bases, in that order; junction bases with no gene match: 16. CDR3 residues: CASSLLDREGAEGTF. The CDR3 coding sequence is TGTGCCAGCAGCTTGCTGGACAGGGAGGGAGCCGAGGGGACCTTC.

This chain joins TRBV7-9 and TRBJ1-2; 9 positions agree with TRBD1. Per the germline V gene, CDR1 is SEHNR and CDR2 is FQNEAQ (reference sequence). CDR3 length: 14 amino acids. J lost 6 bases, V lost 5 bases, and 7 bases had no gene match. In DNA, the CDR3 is TGTGCCAGCAGCCACCCGGACAGGGGCGATGGCTACACCTTC. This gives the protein CASSHPDRGDGYTF.

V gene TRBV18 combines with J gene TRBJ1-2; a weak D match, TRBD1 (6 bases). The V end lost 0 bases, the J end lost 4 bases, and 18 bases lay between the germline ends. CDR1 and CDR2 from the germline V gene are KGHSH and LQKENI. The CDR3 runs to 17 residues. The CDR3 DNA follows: TGTGCCAGCTCACCACCCGGGGGGCGCGATGTGATCTATGGCTACACCTTC. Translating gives CASSPPGGRDVIYGYTF.

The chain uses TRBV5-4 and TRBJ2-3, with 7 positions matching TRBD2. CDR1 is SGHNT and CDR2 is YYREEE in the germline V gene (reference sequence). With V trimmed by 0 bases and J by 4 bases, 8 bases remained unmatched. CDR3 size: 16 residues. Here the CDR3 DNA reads TGTGCCAGCAGCTTGGGAGGGAGGGCTTATTCAGATACGCAGTATTTT. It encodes CASSLGGRAYSDTQYF.

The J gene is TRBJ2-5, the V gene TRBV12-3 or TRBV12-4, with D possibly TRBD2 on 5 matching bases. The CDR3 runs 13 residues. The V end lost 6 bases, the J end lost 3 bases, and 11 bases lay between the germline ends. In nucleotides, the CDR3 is TGTGCCAGCAGGCCTGGGGAGAAAGAGACCCAGTACTTC. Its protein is CASRPGEKETQYF.

The CDR3 spells CASSYSPQGSLSTGELFF. Written as DNA, the CDR3 is TGCGCCAGCAGCTACTCCCCACAGGGTTCCTTGAGCACCGGGGAGCTGTTTTTT. The chain employs TRBV5-1 and TRBJ2-2, with D possibly TRBD1 on 6 matching bases. The CDR3 runs to 18 residues. Germline V lookup: CDR1 SGHRS, CDR2 YFSETQ. Trimming stripped 3 bases from V and 4 bases from J, with 22 bases between.

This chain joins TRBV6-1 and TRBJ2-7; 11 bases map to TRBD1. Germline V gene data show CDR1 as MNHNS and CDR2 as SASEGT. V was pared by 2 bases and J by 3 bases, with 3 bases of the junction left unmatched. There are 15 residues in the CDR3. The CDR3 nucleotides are TGTGCCAGCAGTGAAAGGACAGGGGGCATCTACGAGCAGTACTTC. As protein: CASSERTGGIYEQYF.